Below, 28 T cell receptor beta chains from the same sample are listed, as sequenced in a study of T-cell reconstitution after alpha-beta-depleted transplantation in children (dated by TCRdb to the mid-2010s). Library preparation used PCR. The sequencer was an Illumina HiSeq 2500. To normalize quantification of the TCRbeta repertoire, the TCR libraries were built with molecular barcoding that relied on unique molecular identifiers. TCRdb redid the processing of the public reads, applying fastp at Q25 and MiXCR, and retained in-frame beta chains. All rows with the same CDR3 protein become a single entry with the most common DNA and genes. For this sample there are some 48,000 distinct CDR3 sequences; approximately 6.1% appear just once. Clones ranked in the top ten supply roughly 30% of the sample. Taken with the paper, the label for time point translates to: day 60 (about 2 months) after transplantation. Per the publication, the treatment or condition label means: allogeneic hematopoietic cell transplantation with graft depleted of TCRalphabeta T cells and CD19 B cells.

The source material was PBMCs, mostly from graft donor cells, sampled 60 days after TCRalphabeta/CD19-depleted stem cell transplant. These receptor sequences come from a female patient aged 2-10 years who had a stem cell transplant for aplastic anemia, so the T cells may come from the graft donor.

This clonotype appeared many times. V is TRBV11-3 and J is TRBJ2-1; 13 nucleotides match TRBD2. V was clipped by 5 bases and J by 6 bases; unmatched bases: 7. Per the germline V gene, CDR1 is SGHNT and CDR2 is YENEEA. CDR3 length: 16 residues. Here the CDR3 DNA reads TGTGCCAGCAGCAAGGCCGGGACTAGCGGGATCAATGAGCAGTTCTTC. Residues: CASSKAGTSGINEQFF.

This clonotype was recorded many times. This chain uses TRBV20-1 with TRBJ1-2; D is ambiguous. CDR3 length: 15 amino acids. The V gene's germline CDR1 is DFQATT and CDR2 SNEGSKA (reference sequence). Trimming removed 0 bases from V and 3 bases from J, with 14 bases in between. The CDR3 DNA reads TGCAGTGCTAGAGATCCGGGCGGAAGTTACTATGGCTACACCTTC. Residues: CSARDPGGSYYGYTF.

This clonotype was picked up many times. The rearrangement links TRBV20-1 to TRBJ2-7, with no clear D. The germline gives CDR1 DFQATT, CDR2 SNEGSKA (reference sequence). V lost 5 bases and J 3 bases, leaving 11 bases between the germline ends. The CDR3 has 12 amino acids. CDR3 DNA: TGCAGTGCTCCTGATCAAGACTACGAGCAGTACTTC. Its translation is CSAPDQDYEQYF.

This clonotype appeared many times. This chain links TRBV20-1 with TRBJ2-3; 9 bases map to TRBD2. This CDR3 region has 15 residues. V shed 2 bases and J 1 base; nucleotides not matched to a gene: 4. Germline loops: CDR1 DFQATT, CDR2 SNEGSKA (reference sequence). The CDR3 loop reads CSARPQREGTDTQYF. The DNA of the CDR3 is TGCAGTGCTAGACCCCAGCGGGAGGGCACAGATACGCAGTATTTT.

This clonotype was observed at least ten times. This CDR3 reads CASARGSSYNEQFF. DNA of the CDR3: TGCGCCAGTGCGAGAGGGAGCTCCTACAATGAGCAGTTCTTC. The chain joins TRBV5-1 to TRBJ2-1; perhaps TRBD2 as D (5 bases). The germline V gene encodes CDR1 SGHRS and CDR2 YFSETQ. The CDR3 has 14 residues. V lost 8 bases to trimming and J lost 0 bases, with 12 bases between them.

This clonotype was seen ten or more times. The V call is TRBV12-3 or TRBV12-4, the J call TRBJ2-7, with D perhaps matching TRBD1 or TRBD2 (5 bases each). The CDR3 covers 16 residues. With 1 base removed from V and 1 base from J, the gap between germline ends came to 14 bases. CDR3 bases: TGTGCCAGCAGTTTAGGCTCTGAGGGGTTTTCCTACGAGCAGTACTTC. Its protein product is CASSLGSEGFSYEQYF.

This clonotype was counted many times. The J gene is TRBJ2-3, the V gene TRBV7-3; a possible D gene is TRBD2 (6 bases). Trimming left V 4 bases short and J 4 bases short, with 12 bases between. CDR1 SGHTA and CDR2 FQGTGA come from the germline V gene. The CDR3 length is 14 residues. CDR3 residues: CASSSPGLSDTQYF. The CDR3 DNA reads as TGTGCCAGCAGCTCTCCGGGACTTTCAGATACGCAGTATTTT. Full variable domain (rest looked up from reference TRBV7-3 and TRBJ2-3): GAGVSQTPSNKVTEKGKYVELRCDPISGHTALYWYRQSLGQGPEFLIYFQGTGAADDSGLPNDRFFAVRPEGSVSTLKIQRTERGDSAVYLCASSSPGLSDTQYFGPGTRLTVL.

There are many counts of this clonotype. The chain has TRBV5-1 and TRBJ2-6; 9 bases map to TRBD1. Germline V lookup: CDR1 SGHRS, CDR2 YFSETQ. CDR3 length: 19 residues. After removal of 2 bases from V and 0 bases from J, the junction contained 9 bases not matched to a gene. CDR3 in DNA: TGCGCCAGCAGCTTATCCGGGACAGGGCCGAGCTCTGGGGCCAACGTCCTGACTTTC. Amino acid sequence: CASSLSGTGPSSGANVLTF.

There are many counts of this clonotype. The genes are TRBV5-1 and TRBJ2-5; D remains unclear. Trimming took 0 bases from V and 6 from J, leaving 9 bases between them. This CDR3 spans 13 amino acids. CDR1 and CDR2 from the germline V gene are SGHRS and YFSETQ. As DNA, the CDR3 is TGCGCCAGCAGCTTGGAGAGTTTACAGACCCAGTACTTC. It is translated as CASSLESLQTQYF.

The sample holds many counts of this clonotype. V is TRBV10-1 and J is TRBJ2-2, with D tentatively TRBD2 (5 bases). Trimming removed 3 bases from V and 7 bases from J, with 9 bases in between. CDR1 and CDR2 from the germline V gene are WNHNN and SYGVQD (reference sequence). The CDR3 runs 13 residues. The DNA for the CDR3 is TGCGCCAGCAGTGACCCCACTAGCGGGGAGCTGTTTTTT. The encoded protein is CASSDPTSGELFF.

The chain is built from TRBV5-1 and TRBJ2-3; a possible D gene is TRBD2 (5 bases). This CDR3 is built from 14 residues. From germline, CDR1 is SGHRS and CDR2 YFSETQ. V dropped 0 bases and J dropped 6 bases, with 11 bases sitting between them. CDR3 DNA sequence: TGCGCCAGCAGCTTGGCGAGGGAGCCCGATACGCAGTATTTT. Translated, it gives CASSLAREPDTQYF.

This clonotype came up many times. The genes are TRBV7-8 and TRBJ2-5; D is ambiguous. This CDR3 is built from 13 residues. Deletions cut 5 bases from V and 4 bases from J, with 11 bases between. Germline assignment: CDR1 SGHVS and CDR2 FQNEAQ. The CDR3 reads CASSPSPRETQYF. CDR3 DNA sequence: TGTGCCAGCAGCCCCTCTCCAAGAGAGACCCAGTACTTC.

This clonotype has a count of ten or more. This chain joins TRBV12-3 or TRBV12-4 and TRBJ2-3, with D maybe TRBD2 (6 bases). The length of the CDR3 is 16 residues. Trimming cost V 3 bases and J 2 bases, with 15 bases left between them. The CDR3 nucleotides read TGTGCCAGCAGTTTGATGGAGCGGGTGACCACAGATACGCAGTATTTT. Translated, it gives CASSLMERVTTDTQYF.

The J gene is TRBJ1-1, the V gene TRBV20-1; the D gene is possibly TRBD1 (5 bases). V was shortened by 2 bases and J by 5 bases, with 15 bases between the two germline ends. This CDR3 is 14 amino acids long. The germline V gene encodes CDR1 DFQATT and CDR2 SNEGSKA (reference sequence). For the CDR3, the DNA is TGCAGTGCTAGAAGTGGGGGACTGGGTACTGAAGCTTTCTTT. Translating it yields CSARSGGLGTEAFF.

This clonotype was detected ten times or more. V gene TRBV4-2 combines with J gene TRBJ1-1; D perhaps matches TRBD1 (6 bases). Germline lookup yields CDR1 LGHNA and CDR2 YNFKEQ. The V and J ends lost 5 bases and 4 bases respectively, with 11 bases between them. This CDR3 contains 13 residues. The CDR3 nucleotides read TGTGCCAGCAGCTGGGGGCTCGGCACTGAAGCTTTCTTT. This translates into CASSWGLGTEAFF.

This clonotype was seen many times. The chain employs TRBV9 and TRBJ2-3, with TRBD2 identical over 12 bases. The trim removed 4 bases at V and 2 bases at J, leaving 5 bases unmatched. The CDR3 runs 16 residues. The germline V gene encodes CDR1 SGDLS and CDR2 YYNGEE. The CDR3 spells CASSPRTSGVTDTQYF. DNA of the CDR3: TGTGCCAGCAGCCCTAGGACTAGCGGGGTCACAGATACGCAGTATTTT.

This clonotype was detected ten times or more. The J gene is TRBJ2-7, the V gene TRBV7-2, with a possible D match to TRBD1 (6 bases). The CDR3 is made up of 13 amino acids. V lost 9 bases, J lost 0 bases, and 12 bases lay in between. Germline CDR1 reads SGHTA; CDR2 reads FQGNSA. CDR3 bases: TGTGCCAGTCAACAGGGTCCCTCCTACGAGCAGTACTTC. Encoded protein: CASQQGPSYEQYF.

This clonotype was detected many times. V is TRBV20-1 and J is TRBJ2-5, with D perhaps TRBD1 or TRBD2 (6 bases each). CDR3 length: 12 amino acids. Trimming removed 4 bases at V and 4 bases at J, with 10 bases between. Per the germline V gene, CDR1 is DFQATT and CDR2 is SNEGSKA (reference sequence). CDR3 in amino acids: CSATGEVETQYF. The CDR3 nucleotides are TGCAGTGCTACAGGGGAGGTAGAGACCCAGTACTTC.

This clonotype was observed at least ten times. The chain couples TRBV5-1 to TRBJ1-6; D ambiguous. Germline V lookup: CDR1 SGHRS, CDR2 YFSETQ. The V end lost 2 bases, the J end lost 0 bases, and 9 bases lay between the germline ends. CDR3 size: 16 residues. CDR3 nucleotides: TGCGCCAGCAGCTTACAGCGAGACTCCTATAATTCACCCCTCCACTTT. Its translation is CASSLQRDSYNSPLHF.

The rearrangement links TRBV28 to TRBJ2-7; 9 bases are a match to TRBD2. Trimming took 6 bases from V and 0 from J; bases not matched to a gene: 15. The germline gives CDR1 MDHEN, CDR2 SYDVKM. This CDR3 is 18 amino acids long. Here the CDR3 reads CASRGGGTSGLSSYEQYF. In DNA form, the CDR3 reads TGTGCCAGCAGGGGGGGGGGAACTAGCGGGTTGAGCTCCTACGAGCAGTACTTC.

This clonotype was seen at least ten times. The chain is built from TRBV4-1 and TRBJ2-3; the D is unclear. V shed 2 bases and J shed 0 bases, with 12 bases lying between them. The germline CDR1 and CDR2 sequences are MGHRA and YSYEKL. This CDR3 has 16 amino acids. CDR3 DNA: TGCGCCAGCAGCCAATCACGGAGCCCTAGCACAGATACGCAGTATTTT. As protein: CASSQSRSPSTDTQYF.

This clonotype appeared many times. This rearrangement joins TRBV28 to TRBJ1-2; D is perhaps TRBD1 (6 bases). Trimming pared 3 bases from V and 8 bases from J, leaving 16 bases between. Germline V gene lookup returns CDR1 MDHEN and CDR2 SYDVKM. The CDR3 loop spans 14 amino acids. This CDR3 reads CASSFRTAEGGYTF. The CDR3 DNA follows: TGTGCCAGCAGTTTCAGGACAGCGGAGGGAGGCTACACCTTC.

Ten or more counts support this clonotype. CDR3 nucleotides: TGCAGTGCTACGGCGGGAGGGCCTTGGGATACGCAGTATTTT. Translating gives CSATAGGPWDTQYF. The V gene is TRBV20-1, the J gene TRBJ2-3; 9 bases align to TRBD2. This CDR3 spans 14 amino acids. V dropped 4 bases and J dropped 6; count of bases not matched to a gene: 8. Germline CDR1 is DFQATT and CDR2 is SNEGSKA (reference sequence).

This clonotype was counted ten times or more. The CDR3 loop is CASSVASFSDTQYF. The DNA for the CDR3 is TGTGCCAGCAGCGTAGCTAGTTTTTCGGATACGCAGTATTTT. This chain joins TRBV9 and TRBJ2-3; D call uncertain. V lost 0 bases and J 6 bases, leaving 11 bases between the germline ends. This CDR3 is built from 14 residues. Germline CDR1 reads SGDLS; CDR2 reads YYNGEE.

This clonotype was seen many times. The CDR3 sequence is CASSQDLAASSYNEQFF. Written as DNA, the CDR3 is TGCGCCAGCAGCCAAGATTTAGCGGCTAGCTCCTACAATGAGCAGTTCTTC. This chain connects TRBV4-1 to TRBJ2-1; D might be TRBD2 (6 bases). The CDR3 covers 17 residues. The V and J ends lost 0 bases and 0 bases respectively, with 12 bases between them. Germline V CDR1 and CDR2: MGHRA, YSYEKL.

This clonotype is classed as medium-sized. The V call is TRBV29-1, the J call TRBJ1-2; possible D gene TRBD1, 5 bases. Germline loops: CDR1 SQVTM, CDR2 ANQGSEA. The V end was cut by 1 base, the J end by 7 bases, with 13 bases between. This CDR3 spans 13 amino acids. In nucleotides, the CDR3 is TGCAGCGTTGAAGCCCACACAGGCTCTGGCTACACCTTC. Translating gives CSVEAHTGSGYTF.

This chain links TRBV7-9 with TRBJ2-1; possibly TRBD2 for D (7 bases). From germline, CDR1 is SEHNR and CDR2 FQNEAQ (reference sequence). The CDR3 extends over 16 amino acids. V was clipped by 2 bases and J by 3 bases, with 14 bases between them. DNA of the CDR3: TGTGCCAGCAGCTTACGAGGGGGGGGTTTCTACAATGAGCAGTTCTTC. This sequence encodes CASSLRGGGFYNEQFF.

Only a few counts were recorded for this clonotype. The chain carries TRBV7-8 and TRBJ2-5; 7 bases are a match to TRBD2. Germline V CDR1 and CDR2: SGHVS, FQNEAQ. This CDR3 has 14 residues. The J segment lost 3 bases and the V segment lost 4 bases, leaving 5 bases of the junction unmatched. The CDR3 DNA sequence: TGTGCCAGCAGCTGGGACGGGGGGAAAGAGACCCAGTACTTC. Amino acids: CASSWDGGKETQYF.